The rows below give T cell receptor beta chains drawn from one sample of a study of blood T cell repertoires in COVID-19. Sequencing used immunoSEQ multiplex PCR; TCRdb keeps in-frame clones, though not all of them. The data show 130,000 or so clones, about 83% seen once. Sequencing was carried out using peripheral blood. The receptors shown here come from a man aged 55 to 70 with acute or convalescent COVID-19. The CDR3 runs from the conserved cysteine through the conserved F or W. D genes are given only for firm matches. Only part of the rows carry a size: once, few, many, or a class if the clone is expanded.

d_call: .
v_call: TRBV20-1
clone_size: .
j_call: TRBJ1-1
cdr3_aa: CSARPDFEAFF
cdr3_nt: TGCAGTGCTAGACCGGACTTTGAAGCTTTCTTT

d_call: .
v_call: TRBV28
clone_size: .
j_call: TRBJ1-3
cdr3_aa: CASSLTSGLGGTIYF
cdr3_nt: TGTGCCAGCAGTTTGACTTCGGGGCTGGGGGGCACCATATATTTT

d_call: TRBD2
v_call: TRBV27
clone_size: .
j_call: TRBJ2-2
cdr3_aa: CASSDTSGSPGELFF
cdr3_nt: TGTGCCAGCAGTGACACTAGCGGGAGCCCCGGGGAGCTGTTTTTT

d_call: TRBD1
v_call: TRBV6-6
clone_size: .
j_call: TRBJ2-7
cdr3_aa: CASSYVQGASEQYF
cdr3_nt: TGTGCCAGCAGTTACGTACAGGGGGCGAGCGAGCAGTACTTC

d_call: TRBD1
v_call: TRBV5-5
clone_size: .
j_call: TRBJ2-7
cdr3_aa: CASSFTGVPSYEQYF
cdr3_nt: TGTGCCAGCAGCTTCACAGGGGTTCCTTCCTACGAGCAGTACTTC

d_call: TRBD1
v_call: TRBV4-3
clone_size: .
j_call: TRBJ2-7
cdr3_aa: CASSQEGGQEYEQYF
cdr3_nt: TGCGCCAGCAGCCAAGAGGGGGGACAGGAATACGAGCAGTACTTC

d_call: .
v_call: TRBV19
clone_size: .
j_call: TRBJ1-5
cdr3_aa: CASQDRRGQPQHF
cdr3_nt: TGTGCCAGCCAAGACCGGCGCGGACAGCCCCAGCATTTT

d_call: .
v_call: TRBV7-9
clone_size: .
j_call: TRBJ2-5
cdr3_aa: CASSLVNRGGETQYF
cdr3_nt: TGTGCCAGCAGCTTAGTCAATCGCGGCGGAGAGACCCAGTACTTC

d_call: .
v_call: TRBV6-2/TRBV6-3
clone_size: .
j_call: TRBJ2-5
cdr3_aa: CASSLGEETQYF
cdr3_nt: TGTGCCAGCAGTCTAGGGGAAGAGACCCAGTACTTC

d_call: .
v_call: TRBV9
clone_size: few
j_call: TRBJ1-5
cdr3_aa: CASSVAEGQPQHF
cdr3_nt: TGTGCCAGCAGCGTAGCTGAGGGTCAGCCCCAGCATTTT

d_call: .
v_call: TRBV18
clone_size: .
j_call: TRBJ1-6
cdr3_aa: CASFAGTDGSPLHF
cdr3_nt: TGTGCCAGCTTCGCCGGGACTGATGGCTCACCCCTCCACTTT

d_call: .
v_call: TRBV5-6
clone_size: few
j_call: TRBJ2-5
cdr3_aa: CASSWAGGAETQYF
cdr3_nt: TGTGCCAGCAGCTGGGCCGGAGGAGCGGAGACCCAGTACTTC

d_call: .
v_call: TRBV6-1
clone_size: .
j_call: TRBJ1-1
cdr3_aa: CASSERQVSPLNTEAFF
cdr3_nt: TGTGCCAGCAGTGAGCGACAGGTTTCCCCCTTGAACACTGAAGCTTTCTTT

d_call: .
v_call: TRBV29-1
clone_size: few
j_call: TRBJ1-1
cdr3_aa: CSALVRGGNTEAFF
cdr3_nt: TGCAGCGCCCTTGTAAGGGGTGGGAACACTGAAGCTTTCTTT

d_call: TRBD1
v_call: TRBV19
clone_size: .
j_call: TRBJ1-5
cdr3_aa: CASTPGDRRPYSNQPQHF
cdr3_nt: TGTGCCAGTACCCCTGGGGACAGGCGACCTTATAGCAATCAGCCCCAGCATTTT

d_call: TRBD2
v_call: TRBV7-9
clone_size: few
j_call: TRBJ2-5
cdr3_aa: CASSLGRTSGRGEETQYF
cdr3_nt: TGTGCCAGCAGCTTAGGCAGGACTAGCGGGAGAGGGGAAGAGACCCAGTACTTC

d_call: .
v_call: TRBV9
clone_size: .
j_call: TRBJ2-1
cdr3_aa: CASSQGYEQFF
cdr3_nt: TGTGCCAGCAGCCAGGGGTATGAGCAGTTCTTC